This TCR beta chain was recorded in a study of regulatory T cells in long-lasting Graves disease. Germline V gene sequence: CDR1 MGHRA, CDR2 YSYEKL. Trimming removed 2 bases at V and 1 base at J, with 15 bases between. The CDR3 is 17 amino acids. TCR beta libraries were built with iRepertoire HTBI primers and Arm-PCR of CDR3 regions. TCRdb used MiXCR to reprocess the multiplex PCR reads, holding one entry per CDR3 protein. The profile shows about 610,000 distinct CDR3 sequences, approximately 16% of them singletons. Time point in this sample: newly diagnosed GD, antithyroid drugs for less than 3 months. Following extraction of RNA from PBMCs, that RNA was used to make the TCR library. This same sample was also part of a study on T cells in Graves' hyperthyroidism and ophthalmopathy.

This clonotype was sampled from a man aged 18 to 30 with Graves disease. The chain has TRBV4-1 and TRBJ1-3; tentatively, D is TRBD1 (6 bases). The source was peripheral blood mononuclear cells (PBMCs), collected at new diagnosis, from a patient treated with antithyroid drugs. In DNA, the CDR3 is TGCGCCAGCAGCCAACTTTCCGGGACAAGGTCTGGAAACACCATATATTTT. Translated: CASSQLSGTRSGNTIYF.